A single sample gave rise to the 20 T cell receptor beta chains below, sequenced in a study of T cell clonality in common variable immunodeficiency. The method was immunoSEQ multiplex PCR; TCRdb's version includes in-frame clones alone and lacks a portion of them. The sample gives under 35,000 clones, none seen only once, and the top ten clones hold roughly 5.4%. No cognate antigen is known for these TCRs. Whole-study results and caveats: In common variable immunodeficiency, TCR beta chains reportedly carried fewer deletions and N-nucleotide insertions.

Sequenced input: peripheral blood mononuclear cells. These receptor sequences come from a human donor with common variable immunodeficiency.

This clone has a handful of counts. The read terminates 3 residues ahead of where the CDR3 ends, so the germline J gene completes it. This chain connects TRBV6-2 or TRBV6-3 to TRBJ1-6; D unclear. The germline V and J ends were trimmed by 0 bases and 0 bases, with 3 bases remaining between them. CDR3 length: 15 amino acids. The germline CDR1 and CDR2 sequences are MNHEY and SVGEGT. CDR3: CASSYSSSYNSPLHF. The CDR3 DNA, read in part, is TGTGCCAGCAGTTACTCCAGCTCCTATAATTCACCC.

Concerning this clone itself: The CDR3 end is not reached by the read, which stops 3 residues before it; the germline J gene fills it in. This chain joins TRBV5-1 and TRBJ1-2, with no clear D. Trimming removed 4 bases from V and 2 bases from J, with 12 bases in between. In germline, CDR1 is SGHRS, CDR2 YFSETQ. This CDR3 region has 14 residues. CDR3 amino acids: CASSPSSTNYGYTF. The part of the CDR3 DNA that was read is TGCGCCAGCAGCCCGAGCTCCACGAACTATGGC.

This clone was picked up many times. The read is 3 residues too short to cover the CDR3 end, so that end is filled in from the germline J gene. This rearrangement joins TRBV7-9 to TRBJ2-7; TRBD1 matches at 9 bases. V was clipped by 4 bases and J by 3 bases; unmatched bases: 4. Looked up from germline, CDR1 is SEHNR and CDR2 is FQNEAQ (reference sequence). The CDR3 extends over 14 amino acids. The CDR3 is CASSSGTGNYEQYF. CDR3 DNA, as far as it was read: TGTGCCAGCAGCTCCGGGACAGGGAACTACGAG.

As regards this clone: The read falls 3 residues short of the CDR3 end, and the missing part is taken from the germline J gene. The chain couples TRBV30 to TRBJ2-7; 8 bases align to TRBD1. The CDR3 contains 15 residues. Germline lookup yields CDR1 GTSNPN and CDR2 SVGIG (reference sequence). The J segment lost 2 bases and the V segment lost 1 base, leaving 7 bases of the junction unmatched. The CDR3 loop reads CAWSEPGQAPYEQYF. The part of the CDR3 DNA that was read is TGTGCCTGGAGTGAGCCGGGACAGGCACCCTACGAG.

Concerning this clone: Sequencing ends 3 residues short of the CDR3 end; the germline J gene provides the rest. This sequence joins TRBV19 and TRBJ1-5; D ambiguous. This CDR3 is built from 13 residues. Trimming took off 1 base at V and 5 bases at J, with 6 bases between the two ends. The V gene's germline CDR1 is LNHDA and CDR2 SQIVND (reference sequence). The CDR3 here is CASSIARYQPQHF. The covered CDR3 bases are TGTGCCAGTAGTATAGCGCGCTATCAGCCC.

This clone was seen only a few times. Coverage ceases 3 residues before the CDR3 finishes, and the germline J gene fills in the end. The chain carries TRBV19 and TRBJ2-1, with TRBD2 matching over 10 bases. CDR3 length equals 15 residues. Germline V gives CDR1 LNHDA, CDR2 SQIVND (reference sequence). Unmatched junction bases numbered 10, after V lost 7 bases and J lost 7 bases. The part of the CDR3 DNA that was read is TGTGCCAGTAATGGCCAGCGGGGGGGGTTTAATGAG. Residues: CASNGQRGGFNE. The whole CDR3 sequence is CASNGQRGGFNEQFF.

This clone was counted ten times or more. The missing CDR3 end, 3 residues past where the read stops, is filled in from the germline J gene. The chain combines TRBV2 with TRBJ1-1; no clear D gene. CDR1 and CDR2 (germline): SNHLY, FYNNEI. V lost 0 bases, J lost 4 bases, and 9 bases lay in between. This CDR3 has 14 amino acids. The CDR3 spells CASSEAEGITEAFF. CDR3 bases read: TGTGCCAGCAGTGAAGCGGAGGGTATCACTGAA.

This clone occurred a few times. The read gets to within 3 residues of the CDR3 end, and the germline J gene fills in the rest. This chain uses TRBV7-9 with TRBJ2-7, with D perhaps matching TRBD1 or TRBD2 (5 bases each). The length of the CDR3 is 13 residues. CDR1 and CDR2 (germline): SEHNR, FQNEAQ (reference sequence). Trimming stripped 5 bases from V and 3 bases from J, with 11 bases between. The CDR3 loop reads CASSPEGLYEQYF. Partial CDR3 DNA: TGTGCCAGCAGCCCCGAGGGGCTCTACGAG.

Concerning this clone itself: The read is 3 residues too short to cover the CDR3 end, so that end is filled in from the germline J gene. The rearrangement links TRBV30 to TRBJ1-5; the D gene is possibly TRBD1 (6 bases). Germline CDR1 GTSNPN, CDR2 SVGIG (reference sequence). This CDR3 contains 13 residues. V lost 3 bases, J lost 7 bases, and 13 bases lay in between. Here the CDR3 reads CAWSQGGVQPQHF. Incomplete CDR3 DNA: TGTGCCTGGAGCCAAGGGGGAGTGCAGCCC. The whole variable domain, filled in from reference TRBV30 and TRBJ1-5, reads SQTIHQWPATLVQPVGSPLSLECTVEGTSNPNLYWYRQAAGRGLQLLFYSVGIGQISSEVPQNLSASRPQDRQFILSSKKLLLSDSGFYLCAWSQGGVQPQHFGDGTRLSIL.

Only a few counts were recorded for this clone. The CDR3 is cut off 3 residues early in the read; its end comes from the germline J gene. The V call is TRBV7-7, the J call TRBJ2-7; a possible D gene is TRBD1 (6 bases). The germline V gene has CDR1 SSHAT and CDR2 FNYEAQ (reference sequence). V was trimmed by 7 bases and J by 0 bases, leaving 13 bases between them. The CDR3 is 14 residues long. CDR3 residues: CASTSARGSYEQYF. The part of the CDR3 DNA that was read is TGTGCCAGCACCTCAGCCAGGGGCTCCTACGAG. Supplemented by reference TRBV7-7 and TRBJ2-7, the full variable domain reads GAGVSQSPRYKVTKRGQDVTLRCDPISSHATLYWYQQALGQGPEFLTYFNYEAQPDKSGLPSDRFSAERPEGSISTLTIQRTEQRDSAMYRCASTSARGSYEQYFGPGTRLTVT.

This clone was seen ten or more times. The CDR3 extends 3 residues past the end of the read, so its final part is completed from the germline J gene. This chain joins TRBV5-5 and TRBJ2-1; unclear D gene. The CDR3 covers 15 residues. Trimming took 1 base from V and 2 from J, leaving 10 bases between them. Germline lookup yields CDR1 SGHKS and CDR2 YYEKEE (reference sequence). The CDR3 loop is CASSLYPGTYNEQFF. The DNA read from the CDR3 is TGTGCCAGCAGCTTGTACCCAGGAACCTACAATGAG.

This clone was recorded a few times. Sequencing ends 3 residues short of the CDR3 end; the germline J gene provides the rest. The chain recombines TRBV19 with TRBJ1-5, with 7 bases that match TRBD1. Unmatched junction bases numbered 7, after V lost 2 bases and J lost 6 bases. Germline CDR1 is LNHDA and CDR2 is SQIVND (reference sequence). The CDR3 loop spans 15 amino acids. CDR3 DNA (partial): TGTGCCAGTAGTATATATGGACAGGTGGCTCAGCCC. As protein: CASSIYGQVAQP. The CDR3 as a whole reads CASSIYGQVAQPQHF.

This clone has ten or more counts. Read data end 3 residues before the CDR3 end; the end is taken from the germline J gene. The chain uses TRBV18 and TRBJ2-1; the D is unclear. V lost 5 bases to trimming and J lost 6 bases, with 8 bases between them. The CDR3 totals 12 residues. The germline gives CDR1 KGHSH, CDR2 LQKENI. CDR3 DNA (partial): TGTGCCAGCTCAGGTAGTAGCAATGAG. The encoded protein is CASSGSSNE. The CDR3, in full, reads CASSGSSNEQFF.

CDR3 loop: CARVVETAEAFF. CDR3 DNA (partial): TGTGCCAGGGTTGTGGAAACAGCTGAA. The chain is built from TRBV2 and TRBJ1-1; no firm D call. Read sequence stops 3 residues before the CDR3 end, and the germline J gene provides the missing end. Germline V lookup: CDR1 SNHLY, CDR2 FYNNEI. V was pared by 9 bases and J by 6 bases, with 14 bases between. This CDR3 region has 12 residues.

This clone was seen a handful of times. The read stops 3 residues short of the end of the CDR3; the missing end is completed from the germline J gene. The chain joins TRBV7-8 to TRBJ1-1; D call uncertain. The germline gives CDR1 SGHVS, CDR2 FQNEAQ. V was trimmed by 8 bases and J by 0 bases, leaving 10 bases between them. This CDR3 contains 13 residues. The CDR3 spells CASARSVNTEAFF. Partial CDR3 DNA: TGTGCCAGCGCTCGATCGGTGAACACTGAA.

Only a few counts were recorded for this clone. CDR3 residues: CASSLGRRAPQHF. The sequenced part of the CDR3 DNA is TGTGCCAGCAGCTTAGGCAGGAGGGCACCC. This chain joins TRBV13 and TRBJ1-5; D is uncertain. The read gets to within 3 residues of the CDR3 end, and the germline J gene fills in the rest. CDR3 length equals 13 residues. In germline, CDR1 is PRHDT, CDR2 FYEKMQ (reference sequence).

This clone has a handful of counts. The DNA ends 3 residues before the CDR3 does, and the rest of the CDR3 is filled in from the germline J gene. The V gene is TRBV2, the J gene TRBJ1-6; D is uncertain. V dropped 5 bases and J dropped 5 bases, with 10 bases sitting between them. Germline V CDR1 and CDR2: SNHLY, FYNNEI. The CDR3 is 14 amino acids. Partial CDR3 DNA: TGTGCCAGCAGTCCATACACCAATAATTCACCC. Amino acid sequence: CASSPYTNNSP. In full, the CDR3 is CASSPYTNNSPLHF.

A word on this clone: The DNA ends 3 residues before the CDR3 does, and the rest of the CDR3 is filled in from the germline J gene. The genes are TRBV6-1 and TRBJ2-5, with 8 positions matching TRBD1. Germline V lookup: CDR1 MNHNS, CDR2 SASEGT. The CDR3 consists of 14 residues. After removal of 2 bases from V and 4 bases from J, the junction contained 3 bases not matched to a gene. The chain's CDR3 is CASSEQTGVETQYF. The sequenced CDR3 bases are TGTGCCAGCAGTGAACAGACAGGGGTAGAGACC.

The CDR3 loop reads CSAVPGTQSTETQYF. The sequenced CDR3 bases are TGCAGTGCTGTACCCGGGACTCAGAGCACGGAGACC. V and J are TRBV20-1 and TRBJ2-5, with D perhaps matching TRBD2 (6 bases). With the read ending 3 residues before the CDR3 end, the germline J gene is used to fill in that end. Looked up from germline, CDR1 is DFQATT and CDR2 is SNEGSKA (reference sequence). The CDR3 runs 15 residues. V dropped 5 bases and J dropped 5 bases, with 21 bases sitting between them.

In the case of this clone: Read sequence stops 3 residues before the CDR3 end, and the germline J gene provides the missing end. This chain uses TRBV6-2 or TRBV6-3 with TRBJ1-5; D might be TRBD1 (6 bases). CDR1 MNHEY and CDR2 SVGEGT come from the germline V gene. CDR3 length: 13 residues. Trimming took 6 bases from V and 5 from J, leaving 11 bases between them. The sequenced part of the CDR3 DNA is TGTGCCAGCAGGCGACAGGTGTATCAGCCC. Translating gives CASRRQVYQP. The full CDR3 is CASRRQVYQPQHF.